The 10 T cell receptor beta chains below come from one sample, sequenced in a study of low-dose radiotherapy and immunotherapy resistance in tumors. The sample's time point: after trial treatment. The treatment is: LDRT plus nivolumab, ipilimumab, low-dose cyclophosphamide and aspirin (RACIN trial). TRAV- and TRBV-specific primers were used for first-strand cDNA, which covered alpha and beta chains. TCR amplification ran 15 to 20 PCR cycles using constant-region and V-primer adapter primers. TCRdb re-called the reads through MiXCR, storing one row per CDR3 protein. The sample has around 100,000 distinct CDR3 sequences; less than 25% are singletons. Specimen: PBMCs, collected after low-dose radiotherapy plus immunotherapy. All receptors come from a male donor with prostate cancer.

This clonotype was picked up many times. The chain carries TRBV2 and TRBJ2-1, with D tentatively TRBD1 or TRBD2 (6 bases each). Germline V gene data show CDR1 as SNHLY and CDR2 as FYNNEI. CDR3 length: 14 amino acids. Trimming took 6 bases from V and 9 from J, leaving 18 bases between them. The CDR3 loop reads CASSQGRGSGEQFF. Here the CDR3 DNA reads TGTGCCAGCAGCCAGGGGCGGGGTTCGGGTGAGCAGTTCTTC.

There are a few counts of this clonotype. A single base separates this from a much larger clone, so it may be a read error. The chain's CDR3 is CASSPNRDNKDEQFF. In DNA form, the CDR3 reads TGTGCCAGCAGCCCTAACCGGGACAATAAAGATGAGCAGTTCTTC. The chain joins TRBV13 to TRBJ2-1; tentative D call: TRBD1 (6 bases). CDR1 and CDR2 from the germline V gene are PRHDT and FYEKMQ (reference sequence). V was pared by 5 bases and J by 8 bases, with 19 bases between. The CDR3 loop spans 15 amino acids.

This clonotype was counted many times. This sequence joins TRBV12-3 or TRBV12-4 and TRBJ2-5, with a tentative D call TRBD2 (5 bases). V was shortened by 4 bases and J by 5 bases, with 20 bases between the two germline ends. There are 16 residues in the CDR3. This CDR3 reads CASSYGSLPAGETQYF. In nucleotides, the CDR3 is TGTGCCAGCAGTTATGGTTCGCTACCGGCGGGTGAGACCCAGTACTTC.

Many counts were recorded for this clonotype. The V call is TRBV14, the J call TRBJ1-1; D call uncertain. The CDR3 has 15 amino acids. Trimming took off 1 base at V and 1 base at J, with 10 bases between the two ends. CDR1 is SGHDN and CDR2 is FVKESK in the germline V gene. The CDR3 loop reads CASSQGGRQNTEAFF. Here the CDR3 DNA reads TGTGCCAGCAGCCAAGGCGGCAGACAGAACACTGAAGCTTTCTTT. Full variable domain (outside the CDR3, taken from reference TRBV14 and TRBJ1-1): EAGVTQFPSHSVIEKGQTVTLRCDPISGHDNLYWYRRVMGKEIKFLLHFVKESKQDESGMPNNRFLAERTGGTYSTLKVQPAELEDSGVYFCASSQGGRQNTEAFFGQGTRLTVV.

This clonotype showed up many times. The CDR3 region is CASSLVTGGVGETQYF. CDR3 DNA: TGTGCCAGCAGCTTAGTGACAGGGGGCGTTGGGGAGACCCAGTACTTC. The J gene is TRBJ2-5, the V gene TRBV11-2, with 10 bases fitting TRBD1. Germline trimming cut 1 base from V and 5 bases from J; bases unmatched to any gene: 7. This CDR3 has 16 residues. Germline V gene data show CDR1 as SGHAT and CDR2 as FQNNGV.

This clonotype has ten or more counts. This rearrangement joins TRBV5-6 to TRBJ2-2; 10 nucleotides line up with TRBD1. V shed 4 bases and J 4 bases; nucleotides not matched to a gene: 4. CDR1 and CDR2 from the germline V gene are SGHDT and YYEEEE. The length of the CDR3 is 15 residues. The CDR3 loop reads CASSTGTGVTGELFF. CDR3 in DNA: TGTGCCAGCAGCACCGGGACAGGGGTCACCGGGGAGCTGTTTTTT.

This clonotype was seen just once. A far larger clone is just one base off, so this is likely a read error. The rearrangement links TRBV24-1 to TRBJ2-5; either TRBD1 or TRBD2 may supply D (5 bases each). CDR1 and CDR2 (germline): KGHDR, SFDVKD. This CDR3 is 13 amino acids long. With 6 bases removed from V and 5 bases from J, the gap between germline ends came to 12 bases. CDR3 sequence (DNA): TGTGCCACCAGTTACCGGGGCGGGGAGACCCAGTACTTC. As protein: CATSYRGGETQYF.

This clonotype was seen many times. This chain links TRBV20-1 with TRBJ2-4; no firm D call. The V gene's germline CDR1 is DFQATT and CDR2 SNEGSKA (reference sequence). V was cut by 7 bases and J by 0 bases, with 4 bases left in between. CDR3 size: 11 residues. CDR3 DNA sequence: TGCAGTGGGGAAGCCAAAAACATTCAGTACTTC. This codes for CSGEAKNIQYF.

The rearrangement joins TRBV2 to TRBJ1-1; the D gene is possibly TRBD1 (6 bases). This CDR3 has 11 residues. Trimming left V 6 bases short and J 11 bases short, with 13 bases between. Germline loops: CDR1 SNHLY, CDR2 FYNNEI. The CDR3 DNA follows: TGTGCCAGCAGGGGGGGGCGCGGGGCTTTCTTT. It yields the protein CASRGGRGAFF.

This clonotype was observed at least ten times. This chain uses TRBV29-1 with TRBJ2-6, with TRBD2 as a possible D gene (7 bases). Trimming pared 0 bases from V and 4 bases from J, leaving 22 bases between. This CDR3 comprises 19 residues. Germline V CDR1 and CDR2: SQVTM, ANQGSEA. This chain's CDR3 is CSVEEGGGAHLRGANVLTF. The CDR3 DNA sequence: TGCAGCGTTGAAGAGGGGGGGGGCGCCCATCTAAGGGGGGCCAACGTCCTGACTTTC.